A selection of T cell receptor beta chains follows, all from one sample in a study of beta chain features in type 1 diabetes. Using immunoSEQ multiplex PCR, the repertoire was profiled, and TCRdb retains in-frame clones only, with some absent. The sample lists roughly 370,000 clones, roughly 14% seen once, with roughly 0.036% in the top ten. The sample comprised naive CD4+ T cells from blood. The receptors stem from a man aged 30 to 39 in good health. Each CDR3 is given with its conserved first and last residue. The order of the fields is J gene, V gene, CDR3 protein.

TRBJ1-2 TRBV20-1 CSARSPGGYTF
TRBJ1-1 TRBV19 CASIYSAGHTEAFF
TRBJ2-2 TRBV30 CAFGRAGELFF
TRBJ2-4 TRBV9 CASSVGTSGLPEGKNIQYF
TRBJ2-5 TRBV9 CASSASGQGVRGKETQYF
TRBJ1-2 TRBV2 CASSVGQNYGYTF
TRBJ2-1 TRBV10-3 CAGGSPPTDEQFF
TRBJ2-3 TRBV30 CAWSLAGLFTDTQYF
TRBJ2-1 TRBV11-2 CASSHNSLTRGPNEQFF
TRBJ2-7 TRBV29-1 CSVETVNPYEQYF
TRBJ2-1 TRBV27 CASSSVMRRNEQFF
TRBJ2-3 TRBV30 CAWRTPSRQYF
TRBJ2-1 TRBV30 CAWSAGLAGWRGYEQFF
TRBJ1-1 TRBV30 CAWSGFTEAFF
TRBJ1-1 TRBV19 CASSPAGVMNTEAFF
TRBJ2-6 TRBV21-1 CASSRDSKPTGANVLTF
TRBJ2-1 TRBV30 CAWNRDRSSNEQFF
TRBJ2-1 TRBV15 CATSSGSSYNEQFF
TRBJ1-4 TRBV4-1 CASSQRGPNEKLFF
TRBJ2-5 TRBV9 CASSVAASDYQETQYF
TRBJ2-1 TRBV9 CASSTLAASYNEQFF
TRBJ2-2 TRBV30 CAWSVRLAANTGELFF
TRBJ2-3 TRBV6-6 CASSQGTDTQYF
TRBJ2-3 TRBV7-2 CASSLVGGPDTQYF
TRBJ2-5 TRBV15 CATSRDPSEGETQYF
TRBJ2-7 TRBV19 CASSTRTGKYEQYF
TRBJ2-3 TRBV7-2 CASSYHFRLAGGPDTQYF
TRBJ2-2 TRBV9 CASRRAGSTGELFF
TRBJ1-2 TRBV7-2 CASSSQAGPYGYTF
TRBJ2-7 TRBV13 CARSLTHYEQYF
TRBJ2-2 TRBV7-2 CASSSGQGVSTGELFF
TRBJ2-6 TRBV9 CASSVTSGLSSGANVLTF
TRBJ1-1 TRBV6-5 CASSYSSRTENTEAFF
TRBJ2-1 TRBV4-3 CASSQEAYPEYNEQFF
TRBJ1-1 TRBV29-1 CSLKTGTGRNTEAFF
TRBJ2-1 TRBV29-1 CSVEVQLGLAGGLEQFF
TRBJ1-5 TRBV11-2 CASSFDRVEPQHF
TRBJ1-2 TRBV30 CAWSVRRKGGYGYTF
TRBJ2-3 TRBV5-4 CASSHDRRSTDTQYF
TRBJ2-3 TRBV9 CASSVTRSTDTQYF
TRBJ1-1 TRBV7-6 CASSLAGESEAFF
TRBJ1-3 TRBV7-9 CASSLIGVRGNTIYF
TRBJ2-1 TRBV4-2 CASSQGLDRYNEQFF
TRBJ2-5 TRBV6-5 CASSYLQTQYF
TRBJ2-7 TRBV7-2 CASSITGTSGYEQYF
TRBJ1-2 TRBV5-4 CASSAVLSNYGYTF
TRBJ2-3 TRBV2 CASSDQGSFTDTQYF
TRBJ1-2 TRBV5-1 CASSLDRDYGYTF
TRBJ1-2 TRBV30 CAWSTELNYGYTF
TRBJ2-3 TRBV7-2 CASSVAGGIDTQYF
TRBJ1-1 TRBV29-1 CSVVANTEAFF
TRBJ2-1 TRBV30 CAWSVRVTSVGCEQFF
TRBJ1-5 TRBV7-9 CASSLGEGGDQPQHF
TRBJ2-5 TRBV9 CASSATGTQETQYF
TRBJ2-1 TRBV2 CASSVGQGSYNEQFF
TRBJ1-2 TRBV27 CASSLGTGANYGYTF
TRBJ2-5 TRBV18 CASSPPGTPQETQYF